This paragraph reports one T cell receptor beta chain. This clone occurred a few times. Its antigen is unknown. Nothing much larger sits one base from this clone, and base qualities are not available. This sample is part of a study of cytomegalovirus exposure and HLA in healthy donors (dated by TCRdb to the late 2010s). Describing the broader study: An earlier analysis of more than 550 of the donors reported 276 Gb of sequence data and 95 million to 140 million unique TCR beta sequences obtained from about 179 million T cells. An early release that covered several hundred HLA-typed donors contained approximately 320 gigabases of sequencing data and 80 million or so unique TCR sequences. Of the roughly 400 genotyped donors, 75% to 85% were placed in the genetic ancestry cluster associated with self-reported Caucasian donors. The study aimed to test whether cataloging public T cell receptors could reveal signatures of past pathogen exposure. Using immunosequencing, the study profiled T cell repertoires from some 670 subjects and related those repertoires to cytomegalovirus serostatus. In addition to the first cohort of hundreds of subjects, a separate validation cohort of 120 different subjects was used. To predict cytomegalovirus infection status, the study combined high-throughput TCR immunosequencing, statistical association of individual TCRs with disease status, and machine learning. In a later analysis, previously published TCR beta repertoires from hundreds of donors were re-analyzed and high-resolution HLA genotyping was added so that TCR occurrence patterns could be studied. Rather than drawing on any new phenotypic data, the later analysis identified candidate immune exposures from TCR beta sequences and the way those sequences occurred across donors. An earlier analysis of about 620 of the donors applied high-throughput TCR beta sequencing to assess whether each TCR beta V gene segment acted as functional or pseudogenic. Donor age, sex, ethnicity and CMV serostatus were compiled alongside the repertoire data. Genome-wide SNP genotypes for about three fifths of the roughly 670 donors were used in a later genetic analysis, which treated that subset as a discovery cohort. All discovery cohort repertoires had been generated using a single sequencing platform. Both class I and class II loci were covered by HLA typing, at four-digit resolution. The number of typed donors differed by locus: roughly 629-630 for A, B, C, DRB1 and DQB1; 500 to 550 for DQA1; some 590 for DPA1; and about 450 for DPB1. About 5 DR-DQ haplotypes were handled as single units for association and clustering, since linkage in the cohort was strong. Across 300 to 400 genotyped donors of the cohort, an average of about 220,000 unique TCR beta nucleotide sequences per donor were sequenced, and roughly a sixth of those sequences were non-productive.

What the study reported, not specific to this receptor: A group of highly shared sequence variants was considered likely to be a technical artifact of the sequencing pipeline. The classifier was reported to diagnose cytomegalovirus status with high specificity and sensitivity in both the original cohort and the validation cohort. A later analysis found that HLA-associated TCR beta chains were more clonally expanded and had lower generation probabilities than equally common non-associated chains. A further reported finding was that TCR beta sequences accurately predicted the HLA-A and HLA-B alleles for most subjects in the first cohort. A few of the identified cytomegalovirus-associated TCR beta chains were confirmed in vitro to be specific for cytomegalovirus antigens. An earlier analysis of 587 of the donors showed that most TCR beta V segments appeared in productive rearrangements either about 87% or about 30% of the time, which broadly matched IMGT annotations. Assigning TCR associations to individual alleles was difficult when HLA alleles, especially DR and DQ, strongly co-occurred. Because HLA typing was unavailable for some donors at each locus, only the typed subset was used in association tests. A total of 150 to 200 TCR beta chains were listed by the study as associated with cytomegalovirus. Most TCR sequences were observed very rarely across donors, whereas some public TCRs were present in many individuals. The presence/absence analyses assumed that sequencing depth was roughly uniform across donors, and that assumption may not be true. According to a later analysis, most CMV-associated TCR beta chains appeared to be HLA-restricted, and the HLA associations seemed to be driven largely by CMV exposure. According to a later analysis, TCR association rates differed among HLA loci, with DRB1 alleles showing the most associated TCRs and HLA-C alleles showing the fewest. The only immune exposure information available for the cohort was CMV serostatus. At a false discovery rate of 0.05, a later analysis linked under 20,000 TCR beta sequences to specific HLA alleles. A later analysis reported that several top co-occurrence clusters appeared linked to parvovirus B19, influenza, CMV and Epstein-Barr virus. It was suggested by the authors that the approach could potentially be generalized to other disease states and immunological phenotypes. V-gene and J-gene trimming of TCR beta chains was associated with a missense DCLRE1C variant in a later genetic analysis, and the association was replicated in an independent cohort. According to a later genetic analysis, donors in an Asian-associated ancestry cluster had fewer N-insertions in productive TCRs than the approximately 650-donor mean. Linkage disequilibrium might explain the correlated functional status among segregating V segments, but an unknown experimental factor could not be ruled out. The 87-base-pair reads could not distinguish some IMGT-functional V segments, including TRBV6-2 and TRBV6-3, so those segments were excluded. Because counts were too low, about 18 rarely observed V segments, including chromosome 9 orphons, were excluded from the earlier analysis of 587 of the donors. This cohort had only TCR beta chains sequenced, and the lack of alpha or paired-chain data limited which features could be detected.

The CDR3 spans 17 residues, from the cysteine through the phenylalanine. Left in the record is the CDR3 DNA by itself, 51 bases read in frame from the first base. The germline V gene (reference sequence) sets CDR1 to SEHNR and CDR2 to FQNEAQ. At the junction V is shortened by 2 bases and J by 6 bases; bases outside the gene matches: 12. The protocol used for the library was the immunoSEQ multiplex PCR assay. For the multiplex PCR, a mixture combining 60 forward primers for TCR Vbeta segments and 13 reverse primers for TCR Jbeta segments was used. The CDR3 region of rearranged TCR beta genes was amplified from genomic DNA by a multiplex PCR assay. The amplified TCR beta libraries were sequenced on the Illumina HiSeq System as 87-base-pair reads. The source study handled its data this way. A later analysis tallied roughly 80 million unique TCR beta chains across the 640 or so repertoires, and approximately 12 million of those chains were shared by two or more donors. Raw reads were error-corrected and collapsed into unique sequences with a nearest-neighbor algorithm that merged closely related sequences to remove PCR and sequencing errors. V, D and J gene segments were assigned by aligning CDR3 sequences to IMGT reference sequences. For a sequence to be retained, at least a six-nucleotide match to both a V gene segment and a J gene segment was required. A rearrangement counted as productive if the CDR3 had no stop codons and remained in frame with V and J, and every other rearrangement counted as non-productive. Following IMGT convention, CDR3 was defined as the stretch from the second conserved V-encoded cysteine to the conserved J-encoded phenylalanine. Sequences without an unambiguous match to a single V gene segment were excluded from the earlier analysis of about 600 of the donors. An earlier analysis of under 750 of the donors called V segments functional above 56.7% productive rearrangements and segregating when the between-donor standard deviation exceeded 5%. To diagnose cytomegalovirus status from the catalog of TCR beta chain sequences, a statistical classification framework was built. V and J gene assignment, in a later analysis, came from comparing TCR nucleotide sequences with IMGT/GENE-DB human TR gene sequences. Using the TCRdist pipeline, a later analysis assigned CDR3 sequences along with most-parsimonious VDJ recombination scenarios. In a later analysis, every TCR beta chain was defined by the combination of its CDR3 amino acid sequence and its V-gene family, and reads without a unique V-gene family were dropped. To address suspected cross-contamination and a sequencing artifact, a later analysis removed 550 to 750 highly shared, low-generation-probability nucleotide sequences. In a later analysis, a clonal expansion index for each public chain was calculated from normalized within-repertoire ranks of inferred template counts. Generation probabilities in a later analysis came from a VDJ recombination model fitted to out-of-frame rearrangements, and those results were checked against IGoR. In a later analysis, TCR-TCR, TCR-HLA and TCR-CMV co-occurrence was scored with hypergeometric tests, and a repertoire-size bias correction was applied to TCR pairs. To estimate false discovery rates, a later analysis permuted the HLA or CMV assignments 20 times. A later analysis grouped co-occurring TCRs with DBSCAN, adding TCRdist sequence similarity when clustering within HLA-allele-positive subsets. Repertoires with fewer than 30,000 or more than 120,000 public chains, plus five repertoires with anomalous nucleotide sharing, were excluded from co-occurrence clustering. The source is immuneACCESS, and TCRdb retained only in-frame sequences with V and J called. Part of the clones is not carried over; for the studies checked, unresolved V genes explain less than half of this, and the remainder is unexplained. V, J and clone size are those of that table, while D and trimming were read from the DNA. The sample includes over 75,000 clones, with roughly three quarters observed a single time. Of the sample, around 3.5% falls within the top ten clones.

The cohort comprised around 700 healthy bone marrow donors. All cohort members were sampled while nominally healthy, although unrecorded immune exposures were likely present. The donor was CMV seropositive and was included in the group of approximately 310 seropositive cohort members. A peripheral blood sample was provided by each donor, and peripheral blood mononuclear cells were used for TCR beta sequencing. The Qiagen DNeasy Blood Extraction Kit was used to extract genomic DNA from the blood cell samples. The chain links TRBV7-9 with TRBJ1-5; TRBD1 lines up with 8 middle nucleotides. Sequences were obtained from PBMCs. This clonotype was obtained from a male donor in good health and CMV-seropositive. In nucleotide form, the sequence is TGTGCCAGCAGCTTATATCCCATCAGGGGGCAGGGTCAGCCCCAGCATTTT. Its translation is CASSLYPIRGQGQPQHF.